This TCR beta chain originates from a study of T cells after yellow fever vaccination. Notes on the study in general: Detected again after the booster were most primary-vaccination clones, at 95% to 98% CD4 and 88% CD8.

Universal primer sites and UMIs were introduced during 5'RACE template-switching synthesis of TCR cDNA. One entry per CDR3 protein, called by TCRdb with MiXCR from the 5' RACE reads. The sample holds 230,000 or so distinct CDR3 sequences; over 6.5% are singletons and the top ten take 1% to 1.2%. The ends lost 7 bases at V and 9 bases at J; junction bases unmatched: 15. Germline assignment: CDR1 SNHLY and CDR2 FYNNEI. The CDR3 totals 15 residues. In this sample, this clonotype turned up a few times. Its antigen remains unknown. The chain combines TRBV2 with TRBJ2-1; 7 nucleotides match TRBD1. The receptor was isolated from a man under 40 who received the YFV17D yellow fever vaccine. The sample in question was CD4+ T cells sorted from PBMCs, obtained on the day of the yellow fever booster vaccination. CDR3 bases: TGTGCCAGCACGCTTTTGGCAGGGGGTGAGAGTGAGCAGTTCTTC. It yields the protein CASTLLAGGESEQFF.